A selection of T cell receptor beta chains follows, all from one sample in a study of vaccination and CD4 T cells after COVID-19. Each CDR3 protein gets one entry after TCRdb re-called the PCR reads with MiXCR. The table includes about 20,000 distinct CDR3 sequences, around 50% detected once. Which antigens these TCRs recognize remains unknown. Sequencing input: CD4+ T cells from blood, cultured in vitro. The receptor source for this set is a human donor who had recovered from COVID-19. Both conserved end residues are part of each CDR3. D genes are given only for firm matches. A row's size may be missing; if present it is once, few, many or a size class.

j_call,clone_size,d_call,v_call,cdr3_length,cdr3_aa,cdr3_nt
TRBJ1-2,NA,NA,TRBV6-1,13,CASSPEPSGGYTF,TGTGCCAGCAGCCCGGAACCCTCGGGGGGCTACACCTTC
TRBJ2-7,NA,NA,TRBV20-1,12,CSVKRLTYEQYF,TGCAGTGTAAAGCGGTTAACCTACGAGCAGTACTTC
TRBJ2-7,once,NA,TRBV5-1,17,CASSLGAPRQWAYEQYF,TGCGCCAGCAGCTTGGGGGCCCCGCGCCAGTGGGCCTACGAGCAGTACTTC
TRBJ2-7,NA,NA,TRBV2,13,CASKRDSAYEQYF,TGTGCCAGCAAACGAGACAGCGCCTACGAGCAGTACTTC
TRBJ1-2,NA,TRBD1,TRBV28,15,CASSFRDRTNYGYTF,TGTGCCAGCAGTTTTCGGGACAGGACTAACTATGGCTACACCTTC
TRBJ1-5,NA,NA,TRBV20-1,19,CSARKPRDTLRVSNQPQHF,TGCAGTGCTAGAAAACCCCGGGACACCCTAAGGGTGAGCAATCAGCCCCAGCATTTT
TRBJ2-1,once,NA,TRBV19,12,CASKGGGREQFF,TGTGCCAGTAAAGGAGGGGGCCGTGAGCAGTTCTTC
TRBJ2-5,few,NA,TRBV21-1,14,CASSNAGREETQYF,TGTGCCAGCAGCAATGCGGGACGGGAAGAGACCCAGTACTTC
TRBJ1-4,NA,NA,TRBV2,12,CASRGEGEKLFF,TGTGCCAGCAGGGGAGAGGGAGAAAAACTGTTTTTT
TRBJ1-1,NA,NA,TRBV5-4,13,CASSTGLNTEAFF,TGTGCCAGCAGCACGGGACTAAACACTGAAGCTTTCTTT
TRBJ2-5,few,TRBD2,TRBV5-1,17,CASSQRLASGGAKTQYF,TGCGCCAGCAGCCAGCGACTTGCTAGCGGGGGGGCAAAGACCCAGTACTTC
TRBJ1-4,few,TRBD1,TRBV27,15,CASSTRQGSYEKLFF,TGTGCCAGCAGTACCCGACAGGGTAGTTATGAAAAACTGTTTTTT
TRBJ2-7,NA,NA,TRBV12-2,14,CASRLRKLPSWEYF,TGTGCAAGTCGCTTACGGAAACTCCCTAGCTGGGAGTACTTC
TRBJ1-2,NA,NA,TRBV12-3/TRBV12-4,13,CASSLQLNYGYTF,TGTGCCAGCAGTTTGCAGCTTAACTATGGCTACACCTTC
TRBJ2-7,NA,NA,TRBV11-3,14,CASSSLQLSYEQYF,TGTGCCAGCAGCTCACTACAGTTATCCTACGAGCAGTACTTC
TRBJ2-5,NA,NA,TRBV5-1,16,CASSLTGSSRGETQYF,TGCGCCAGCAGCTTAACCGGGAGCTCGAGGGGGGAGACCCAGTACTTC
TRBJ2-3,NA,TRBD2,TRBV7-9,16,CASSPREGRGTDTQYF,TGTGCCAGCAGCCCCCGGGAGGGAAGGGGGACAGATACGCAGTATTTT
TRBJ2-7,NA,NA,TRBV6-5,18,CASSYSLGLALQDYEQYF,TGTGCCAGCAGTTACTCGTTAGGCCTAGCGTTACAAGACTACGAGCAGTACTTC
TRBJ1-1,NA,NA,TRBV20-1,16,CSARLRGRHERTEAFF,TGCAGTGCTAGACTCCGAGGCCGTCATGAGAGGACTGAAGCTTTCTTT
TRBJ2-5,NA,NA,TRBV12-5,15,CASGDRERRGETQYF,TGTGCTAGTGGGGACCGGGAGCGAAGGGGAGAGACCCAGTACTTC
TRBJ1-1,NA,NA,TRBV5-1,14,CASSASGWGTEAFF,TGCGCCAGCAGCGCATCAGGGTGGGGCACTGAAGCTTTCTTT
TRBJ2-7,NA,NA,TRBV7-9,13,CASSLAPSREQYF,TGTGCCAGCAGCTTAGCCCCATCTCGCGAGCAGTACTTC
TRBJ1-1,NA,NA,TRBV7-9,14,CASSLEWENTEAFF,TGTGCCAGCAGCTTGGAGTGGGAAAACACTGAAGCTTTCTTT
TRBJ2-5,NA,TRBD1,TRBV5-4,13,CASSGTGDGTQYF,TGTGCCAGCAGCGGGACAGGGGACGGGACCCAGTACTTC
TRBJ2-5,few,NA,TRBV28,13,CASTRRIQETQYF,TGTGCCAGCACGCGGCGGATCCAAGAGACCCAGTACTTC
TRBJ2-2,NA,NA,TRBV15,14,CATSKTGGLGELFF,TGTGCCACCAGCAAAACGGGGGGCCTCGGGGAGCTGTTTTTT
TRBJ1-1,NA,NA,TRBV6-2/TRBV6-3,16,CASSYIYGGPHTEAFF,TGTGCCAGCAGTTACATATACGGGGGACCCCACACTGAAGCTTTCTTT
TRBJ1-2,few,TRBD1,TRBV27,14,CASSLSGTGSGYTF,TGTGCCAGCAGTTTGTCCGGGACAGGGTCCGGCTACACCTTC
TRBJ2-7,NA,TRBD1,TRBV10-1,15,CASSPTGTGEYEQYF,TGCGCCAGCAGTCCTACCGGGACAGGGGAATACGAGCAGTACTTC
TRBJ2-5,NA,NA,TRBV11-2,14,CASSPPENQETQYF,TGTGCCAGCAGCCCCCCAGAGAACCAAGAGACCCAGTACTTC
TRBJ2-3,NA,NA,TRBV7-8,14,CASSLRSGTDTQYF,TGTGCCAGCAGCCTCAGGTCGGGGACAGATACGCAGTATTTT
TRBJ1-5,NA,NA,TRBV2,15,CASSYDGPSNQPQHF,TGTGCCAGCAGTTACGACGGGCCAAGCAATCAGCCCCAGCATTTT
TRBJ2-2,NA,TRBD1,TRBV7-8,14,CASSSDRVAGELFF,TGTGCCAGCAGCTCCGACAGGGTTGCCGGGGAGCTGTTTTTT
TRBJ2-5,few,NA,TRBV2,14,CASQTGPYKETQYF,TGTGCCAGTCAGACGGGACCCTACAAGGAGACCCAGTACTTC
TRBJ1-2,NA,TRBD1,TRBV28,18,CASSPPQQGARRDYGYTF,TGTGCCAGCAGTCCCCCCCAGCAGGGGGCACGACGGGACTATGGCTACACCTTC